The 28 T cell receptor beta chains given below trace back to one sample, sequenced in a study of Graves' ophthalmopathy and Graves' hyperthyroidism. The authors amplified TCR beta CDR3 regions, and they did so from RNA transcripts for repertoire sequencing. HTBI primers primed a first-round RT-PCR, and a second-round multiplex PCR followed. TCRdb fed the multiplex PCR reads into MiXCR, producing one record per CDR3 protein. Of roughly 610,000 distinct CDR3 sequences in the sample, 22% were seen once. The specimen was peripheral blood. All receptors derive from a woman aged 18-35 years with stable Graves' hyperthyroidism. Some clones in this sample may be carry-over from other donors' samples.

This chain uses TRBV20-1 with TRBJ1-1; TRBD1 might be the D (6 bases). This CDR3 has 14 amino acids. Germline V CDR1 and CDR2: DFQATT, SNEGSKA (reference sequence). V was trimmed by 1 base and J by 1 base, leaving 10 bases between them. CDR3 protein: CSARVRGANTEAFF. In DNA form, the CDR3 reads TGCAGTGCTAGAGTTAGGGGGGCGAACACTGAAGCTTTCTTT.

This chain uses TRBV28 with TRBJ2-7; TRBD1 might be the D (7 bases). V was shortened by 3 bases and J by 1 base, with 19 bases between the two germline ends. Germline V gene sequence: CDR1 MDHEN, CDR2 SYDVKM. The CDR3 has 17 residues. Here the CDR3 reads CASSFDLQGGNSYEQYF. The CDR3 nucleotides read TGTGCCAGCAGTTTTGACCTGCAGGGGGGAAATTCCTACGAGCAGTACTTC.

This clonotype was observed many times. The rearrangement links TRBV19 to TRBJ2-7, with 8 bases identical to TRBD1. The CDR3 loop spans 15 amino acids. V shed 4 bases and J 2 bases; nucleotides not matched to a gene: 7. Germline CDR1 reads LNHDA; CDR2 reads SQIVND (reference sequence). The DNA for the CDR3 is TGTGCCAGTAGTACCGCCGGGACAGGTCCCTACGAGCAGTACTTC. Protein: CASSTAGTGPYEQYF. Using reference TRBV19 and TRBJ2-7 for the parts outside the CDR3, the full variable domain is DGGITQSPKYLFRKEGQNVTLSCEQNLNHDAMYWYRQDPGQGLRLIYYSQIVNDFQKGDIAEGYSVSREKKESFPLTVTSAQKNPTAFYLCASSTAGTGPYEQYFGPGTRLTVT.

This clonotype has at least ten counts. In nucleotides, the CDR3 is TGTGCCAGCAGTTTAGGTGACGGCACAGATACGCAGTATTTT. As protein: CASSLGDGTDTQYF. The chain joins TRBV12-3 or TRBV12-4 to TRBJ2-3; no clear D. The CDR3 has 14 amino acids. V lost 1 base and J lost 1, with 6 bases in between.

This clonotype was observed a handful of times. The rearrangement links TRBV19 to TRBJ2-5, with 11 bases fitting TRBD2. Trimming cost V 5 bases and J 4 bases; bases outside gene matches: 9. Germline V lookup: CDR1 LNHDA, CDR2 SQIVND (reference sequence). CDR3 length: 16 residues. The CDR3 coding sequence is TGTGCCAGTAGTCCCACTAGCGGGAGAGTGGGAGAGACCCAGTACTTC. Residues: CASSPTSGRVGETQYF.

The CDR3 spells CASSPLFAGQGIDYGYTF. CDR3 nucleotide sequence: TGTGCCAGCAGTCCCCTGTTCGCGGGGCAGGGGATCGACTATGGCTACACCTTC. The chain combines TRBV28 with TRBJ1-2; D possibly corresponds to TRBD1 (6 bases). Germline V gene data show CDR1 as MDHEN and CDR2 as SYDVKM. The CDR3 has 18 amino acids. Deletions cut 5 bases from V and 3 bases from J, with 25 bases between.

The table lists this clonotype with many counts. CDR3 sequence reads: CASSFGQANTGELFF. CDR3 nucleotide sequence: TGTGCCAGCAGCTTCGGACAGGCGAACACCGGGGAGCTGTTTTTT. The chain recombines TRBV7-6 with TRBJ2-2; 7 positions agree with TRBD1. CDR1 and CDR2 from the germline V gene are SGHVS and FNYEAQ. CDR3 length: 15 amino acids. J gave up 0 bases and V 3 bases, and 1 base lay outside the gene matches.

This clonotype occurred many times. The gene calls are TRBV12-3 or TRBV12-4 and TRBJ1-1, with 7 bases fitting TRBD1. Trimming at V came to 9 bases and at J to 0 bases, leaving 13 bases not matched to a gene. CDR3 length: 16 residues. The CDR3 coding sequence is TGTGCCAGTCTTCGGAGACAGGGACTAATGAACACTGAAGCTTTCTTT. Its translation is CASLRRQGLMNTEAFF.

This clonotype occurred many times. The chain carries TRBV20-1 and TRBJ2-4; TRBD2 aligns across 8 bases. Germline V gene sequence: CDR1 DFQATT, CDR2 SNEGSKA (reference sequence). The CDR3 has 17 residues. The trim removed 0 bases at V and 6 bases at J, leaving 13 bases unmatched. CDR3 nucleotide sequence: TGCAGTGCTAGAGATCTCCGGGAGGGGGGACGGAGAAACATTCAGTACTTC. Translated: CSARDLREGGRRNIQYF.

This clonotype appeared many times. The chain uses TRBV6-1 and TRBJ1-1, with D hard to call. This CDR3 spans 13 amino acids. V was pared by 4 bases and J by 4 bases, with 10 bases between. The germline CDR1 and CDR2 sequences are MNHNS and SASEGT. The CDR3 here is CASSGWVGTEAFF. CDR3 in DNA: TGTGCCAGCAGTGGATGGGTTGGCACTGAAGCTTTCTTT.

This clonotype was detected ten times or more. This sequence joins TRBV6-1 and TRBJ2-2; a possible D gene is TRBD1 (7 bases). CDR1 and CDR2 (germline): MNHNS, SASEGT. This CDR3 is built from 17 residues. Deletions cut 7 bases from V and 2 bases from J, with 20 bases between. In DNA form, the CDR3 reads TGTGCCAGCAATCCTAAACGGGGGACAGTAAACACCGGGGAGCTGTTTTTT. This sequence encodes CASNPKRGTVNTGELFF.

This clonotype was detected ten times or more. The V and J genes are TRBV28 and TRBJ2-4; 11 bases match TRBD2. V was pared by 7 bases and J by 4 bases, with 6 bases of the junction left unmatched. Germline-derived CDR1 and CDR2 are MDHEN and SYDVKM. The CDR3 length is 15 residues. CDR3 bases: TGTGCCAGCAAGAGTAGCGGGAGGGATAAAAACATTCAGTACTTC. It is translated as CASKSSGRDKNIQYF.

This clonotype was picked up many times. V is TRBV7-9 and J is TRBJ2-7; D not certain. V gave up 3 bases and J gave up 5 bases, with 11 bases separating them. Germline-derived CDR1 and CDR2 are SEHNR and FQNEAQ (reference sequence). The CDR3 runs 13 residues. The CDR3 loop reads CASSFTTEHEQYF. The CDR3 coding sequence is TGTGCCAGCAGCTTTACGACCGAGCACGAGCAGTACTTC. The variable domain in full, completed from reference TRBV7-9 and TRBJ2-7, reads DTGVSQNPRHKITKRGQNVTFRCDPISEHNRLYWYRQTLGQGPEFLTYFQNEAQLEKSRLLSDRFSAERPKGSFSTLEIQRTEQGDSAMYLCASSFTTEHEQYFGPGTRLTVT.

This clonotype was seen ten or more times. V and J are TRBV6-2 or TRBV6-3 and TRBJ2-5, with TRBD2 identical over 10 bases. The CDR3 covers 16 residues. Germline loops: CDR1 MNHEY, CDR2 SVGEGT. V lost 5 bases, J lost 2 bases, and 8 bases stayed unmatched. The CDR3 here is CASSRYSGGSQETQYF. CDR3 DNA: TGTGCCAGCAGTCGTTATAGCGGGGGGTCACAAGAGACCCAGTACTTC.

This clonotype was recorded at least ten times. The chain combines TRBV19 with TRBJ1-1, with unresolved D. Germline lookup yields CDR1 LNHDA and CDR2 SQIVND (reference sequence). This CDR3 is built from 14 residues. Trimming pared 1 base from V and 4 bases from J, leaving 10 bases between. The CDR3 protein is CASSIGGSITEAFF. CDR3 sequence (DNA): TGTGCCAGTAGTATAGGCGGGAGTATCACTGAAGCTTTCTTT.

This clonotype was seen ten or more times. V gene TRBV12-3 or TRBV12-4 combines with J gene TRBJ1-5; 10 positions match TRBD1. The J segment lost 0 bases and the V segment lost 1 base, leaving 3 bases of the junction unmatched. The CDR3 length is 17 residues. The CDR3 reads CASSLGQGAGSNQPQHF. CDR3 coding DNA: TGTGCCAGCAGTTTAGGACAGGGGGCTGGTAGCAATCAGCCCCAGCATTTT.

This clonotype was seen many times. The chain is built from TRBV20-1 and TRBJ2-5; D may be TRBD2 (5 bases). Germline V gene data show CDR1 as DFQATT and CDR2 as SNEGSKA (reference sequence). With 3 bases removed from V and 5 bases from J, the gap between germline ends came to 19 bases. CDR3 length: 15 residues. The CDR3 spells CSASRRFGVGETQYF. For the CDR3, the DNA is TGCAGTGCTAGTAGGAGGTTCGGAGTGGGCGAGACCCAGTACTTC.

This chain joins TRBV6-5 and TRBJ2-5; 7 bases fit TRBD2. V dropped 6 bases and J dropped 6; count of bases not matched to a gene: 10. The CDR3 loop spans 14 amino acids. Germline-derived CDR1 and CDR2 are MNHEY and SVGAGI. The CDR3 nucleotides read TGTGCCAGCAGAACGGGACTACCGGTGAAGACCCAGTACTTC. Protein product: CASRTGLPVKTQYF.

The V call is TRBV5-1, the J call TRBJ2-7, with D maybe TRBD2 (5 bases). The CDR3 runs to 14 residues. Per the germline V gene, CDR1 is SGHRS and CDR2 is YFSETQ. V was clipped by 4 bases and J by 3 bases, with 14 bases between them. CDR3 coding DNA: TGCGCCAGCAGCCCCCCGGCTAGCAGCTACGAGCAGTACTTC. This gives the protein CASSPPASSYEQYF. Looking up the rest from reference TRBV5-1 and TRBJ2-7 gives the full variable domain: KAGVTQTPRYLIKTRGQQVTLSCSPISGHRSVSWYQQTPGQGLQFLFEYFSETQRNKGNFPGRFSGRQFSNSRSEMNVSTLELGDSALYLCASSPPASSYEQYFGPGTRLTVT.

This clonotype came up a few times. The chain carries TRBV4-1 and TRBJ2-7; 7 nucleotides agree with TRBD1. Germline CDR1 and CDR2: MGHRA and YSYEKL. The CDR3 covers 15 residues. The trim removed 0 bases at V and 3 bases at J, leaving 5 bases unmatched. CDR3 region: CASSQDRDSSYEQYF. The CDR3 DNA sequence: TGCGCCAGCAGCCAAGACCGGGACAGTAGCTACGAGCAGTACTTC.

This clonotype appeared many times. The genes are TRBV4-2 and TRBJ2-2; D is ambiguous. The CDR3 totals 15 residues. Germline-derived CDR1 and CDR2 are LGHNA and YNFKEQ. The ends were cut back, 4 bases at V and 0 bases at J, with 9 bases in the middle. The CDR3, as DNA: TGTGCCAGCAGCCTCTACCTCTCGAACACCGGGGAGCTGTTTTTT. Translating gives CASSLYLSNTGELFF.

The CDR3 coding sequence is TGCAGCGTTGCCGTGGCGTCCGGCCAGCATTTT. Translating it yields CSVAVASGQHF. The V gene is TRBV29-1, the J gene TRBJ1-5; D remains ambiguous. The CDR3 runs 11 residues. V gave up 4 bases and J gave up 12 bases, with 13 bases separating them. CDR1 is SQVTM, CDR2 ANQGSEA, per germline. The variable domain in full, with the rest retrieved from reference TRBV29-1 and TRBJ1-5, is SAVISQKPSRDICQRGTSLTIQCQVDSQVTMMFWYRQQPGQSLTLIATANQGSEATYESGFVIDKFPISRPNLTFSTLTVSNMSPEDSSIYLCSVAVASGQHFGDGTRLSIL.

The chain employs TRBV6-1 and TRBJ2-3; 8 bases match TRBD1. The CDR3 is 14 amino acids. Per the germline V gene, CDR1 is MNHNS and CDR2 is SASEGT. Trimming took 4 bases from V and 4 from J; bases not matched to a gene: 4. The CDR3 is CASSGTGSPDTQYF. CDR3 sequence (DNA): TGTGCCAGCAGTGGGACAGGGTCGCCAGATACGCAGTATTTT.

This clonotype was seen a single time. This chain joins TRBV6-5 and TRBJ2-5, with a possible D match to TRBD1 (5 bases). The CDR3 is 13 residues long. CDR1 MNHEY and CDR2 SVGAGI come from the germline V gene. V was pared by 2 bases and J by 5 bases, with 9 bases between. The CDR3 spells CASSYQGLETQYF. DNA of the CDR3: TGTGCCAGCAGTTACCAGGGTCTGGAGACCCAGTACTTC.

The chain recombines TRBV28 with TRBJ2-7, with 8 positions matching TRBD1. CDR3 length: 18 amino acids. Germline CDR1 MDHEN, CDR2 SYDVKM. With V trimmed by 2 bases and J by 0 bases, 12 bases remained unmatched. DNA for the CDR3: TGTGCCAGCAGTTTAGCTCTCGCTAGGGACAGGCCCTCCTACGAGCAGTACTTC. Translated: CASSLALARDRPSYEQYF.

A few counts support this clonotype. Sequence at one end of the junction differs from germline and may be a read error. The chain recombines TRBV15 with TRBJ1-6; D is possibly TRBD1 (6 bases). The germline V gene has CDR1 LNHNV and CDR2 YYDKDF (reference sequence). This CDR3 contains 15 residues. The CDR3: CATSRGLAARGPFIF. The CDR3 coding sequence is TGTGCCACCAGCAGAGGCTTGGCGGCCCGGGGGCCCTTCATCTTT.

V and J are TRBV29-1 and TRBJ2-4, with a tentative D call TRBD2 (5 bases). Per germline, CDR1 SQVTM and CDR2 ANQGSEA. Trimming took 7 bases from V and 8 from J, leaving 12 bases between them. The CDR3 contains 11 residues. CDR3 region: CSEGARDIQYF. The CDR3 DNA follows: TGCAGCGAGGGAGCGAGAGACATTCAGTACTTC.

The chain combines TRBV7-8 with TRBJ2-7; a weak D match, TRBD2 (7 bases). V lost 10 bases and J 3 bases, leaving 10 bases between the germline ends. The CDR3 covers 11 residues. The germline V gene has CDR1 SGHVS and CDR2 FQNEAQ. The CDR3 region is CAIGGRYEQYF. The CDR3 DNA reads TGTGCCATCGGGGGGCGCTACGAGCAGTACTTC.